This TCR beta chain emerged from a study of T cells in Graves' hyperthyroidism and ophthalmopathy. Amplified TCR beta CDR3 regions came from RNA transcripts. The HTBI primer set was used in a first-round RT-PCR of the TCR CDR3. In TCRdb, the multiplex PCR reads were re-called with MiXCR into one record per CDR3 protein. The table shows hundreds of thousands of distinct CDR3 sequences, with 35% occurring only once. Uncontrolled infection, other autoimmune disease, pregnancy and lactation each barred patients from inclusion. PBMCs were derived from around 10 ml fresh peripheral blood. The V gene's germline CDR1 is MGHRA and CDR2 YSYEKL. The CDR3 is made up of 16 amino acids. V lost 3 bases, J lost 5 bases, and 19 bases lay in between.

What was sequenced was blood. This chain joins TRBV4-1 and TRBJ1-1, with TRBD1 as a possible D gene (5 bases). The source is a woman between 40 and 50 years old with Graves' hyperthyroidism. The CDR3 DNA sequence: TGCGCCAGCAGCCACCCTGGGGCCAATTCTATGACTGAAGCTTTCTTT. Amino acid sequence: CASSHPGANSMTEAFF.